This TCR beta chain originates from a study of CD8+ T cells in alopecia areata. Background on the study: Tofacitinib exposure lasted 6 to 18 months, followed by 6 months off drug. Study-wide results and caveats: In scalp samples, resident alphabeta T cells of normal skin are also sequenced.

This clone was detected only a few times. Its antigen remains unknown. The treatment was: oral pan-JAK inhibitor, 5-10 mg twice daily. This CDR3 comprises 14 residues. CDR1 MNHEY and CDR2 SMNVEV come from the germline V gene (reference sequence). The V end lost 5 bases, the J end lost 5 bases, and 13 bases lay between the germline ends. TCR sequencing used cDNA made by reverse transcription of extracted RNA. The data were produced by immunoSEQ multiplex PCR, yet TCRdb's version contains in-frame clones alone and is incomplete. The sample holds about 64,000 clones, 46% seen once. V is TRBV27 and J is TRBJ2-1, with D maybe TRBD1 (6 bases). The sequence was obtained from a human donor with alopecia areata. The sample here was CD8+ T cells sorted from blood, taken at approximately week 37, from a patient treated with tofacitinib. CDR3 coding DNA: TGTGCCAGCAGTCCCCTGGACAGAAACAATGAGCAGTTCTTC. This encodes CASSPLDRNNEQFF.